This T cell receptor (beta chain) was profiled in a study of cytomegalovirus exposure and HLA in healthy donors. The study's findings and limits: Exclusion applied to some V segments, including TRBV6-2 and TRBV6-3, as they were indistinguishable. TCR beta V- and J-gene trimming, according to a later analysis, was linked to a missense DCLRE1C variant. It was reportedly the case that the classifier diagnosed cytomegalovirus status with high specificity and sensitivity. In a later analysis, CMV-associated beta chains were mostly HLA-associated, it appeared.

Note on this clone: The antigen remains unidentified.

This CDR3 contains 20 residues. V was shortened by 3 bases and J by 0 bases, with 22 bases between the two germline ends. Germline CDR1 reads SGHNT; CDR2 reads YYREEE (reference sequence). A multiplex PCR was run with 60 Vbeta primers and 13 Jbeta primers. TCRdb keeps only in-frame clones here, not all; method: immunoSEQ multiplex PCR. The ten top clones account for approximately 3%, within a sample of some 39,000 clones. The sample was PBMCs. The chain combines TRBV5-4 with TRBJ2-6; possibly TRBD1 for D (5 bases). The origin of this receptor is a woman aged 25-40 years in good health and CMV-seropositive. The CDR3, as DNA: TGTGCCAGCAGCTATACTGGATTGCAGGGAAAAATCTCTGGGGCCAACGTCCTGACTTTC. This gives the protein CASSYTGLQGKISGANVLTF. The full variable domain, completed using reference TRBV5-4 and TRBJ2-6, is ETGVTQSPTHLIKTRGQQVTLRCSSQSGHNTVSWYQQALGQGPQFIFQYYREEENGRGNFPPRFSGLQFPNYSSELNVNALELDDSALYLCASSYTGLQGKISGANVLTFGAGSRLTVL.